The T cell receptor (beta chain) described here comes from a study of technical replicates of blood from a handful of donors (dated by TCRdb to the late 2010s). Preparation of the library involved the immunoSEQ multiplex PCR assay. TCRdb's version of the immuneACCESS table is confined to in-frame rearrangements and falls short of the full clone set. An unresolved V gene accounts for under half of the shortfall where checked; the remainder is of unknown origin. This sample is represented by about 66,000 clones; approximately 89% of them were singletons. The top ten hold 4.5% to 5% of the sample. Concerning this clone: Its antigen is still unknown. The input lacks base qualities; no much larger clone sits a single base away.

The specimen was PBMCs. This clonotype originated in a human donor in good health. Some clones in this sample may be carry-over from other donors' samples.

The sequence in DNA is TGCGCCAGCAGGATATCCGGGACAGGGTTCGTCGAGCAGTACTTC. Its protein is CASRISGTGFVEQYF. Recombination linked TRBV5-1 to TRBJ2-7; TRBD1 fits 9 bases in the junction. CDR1 and CDR2, per the germline V gene, are SGHRS and YFSETQ. Trimming removed 5 bases from V and 6 bases from J; the gene matches leave 12 bases unexplained. The CDR3 sequence holds 15 residues, the cysteine and phenylalanine included. This entry keeps only the CDR3 DNA: 45 bases, framed from base 1.